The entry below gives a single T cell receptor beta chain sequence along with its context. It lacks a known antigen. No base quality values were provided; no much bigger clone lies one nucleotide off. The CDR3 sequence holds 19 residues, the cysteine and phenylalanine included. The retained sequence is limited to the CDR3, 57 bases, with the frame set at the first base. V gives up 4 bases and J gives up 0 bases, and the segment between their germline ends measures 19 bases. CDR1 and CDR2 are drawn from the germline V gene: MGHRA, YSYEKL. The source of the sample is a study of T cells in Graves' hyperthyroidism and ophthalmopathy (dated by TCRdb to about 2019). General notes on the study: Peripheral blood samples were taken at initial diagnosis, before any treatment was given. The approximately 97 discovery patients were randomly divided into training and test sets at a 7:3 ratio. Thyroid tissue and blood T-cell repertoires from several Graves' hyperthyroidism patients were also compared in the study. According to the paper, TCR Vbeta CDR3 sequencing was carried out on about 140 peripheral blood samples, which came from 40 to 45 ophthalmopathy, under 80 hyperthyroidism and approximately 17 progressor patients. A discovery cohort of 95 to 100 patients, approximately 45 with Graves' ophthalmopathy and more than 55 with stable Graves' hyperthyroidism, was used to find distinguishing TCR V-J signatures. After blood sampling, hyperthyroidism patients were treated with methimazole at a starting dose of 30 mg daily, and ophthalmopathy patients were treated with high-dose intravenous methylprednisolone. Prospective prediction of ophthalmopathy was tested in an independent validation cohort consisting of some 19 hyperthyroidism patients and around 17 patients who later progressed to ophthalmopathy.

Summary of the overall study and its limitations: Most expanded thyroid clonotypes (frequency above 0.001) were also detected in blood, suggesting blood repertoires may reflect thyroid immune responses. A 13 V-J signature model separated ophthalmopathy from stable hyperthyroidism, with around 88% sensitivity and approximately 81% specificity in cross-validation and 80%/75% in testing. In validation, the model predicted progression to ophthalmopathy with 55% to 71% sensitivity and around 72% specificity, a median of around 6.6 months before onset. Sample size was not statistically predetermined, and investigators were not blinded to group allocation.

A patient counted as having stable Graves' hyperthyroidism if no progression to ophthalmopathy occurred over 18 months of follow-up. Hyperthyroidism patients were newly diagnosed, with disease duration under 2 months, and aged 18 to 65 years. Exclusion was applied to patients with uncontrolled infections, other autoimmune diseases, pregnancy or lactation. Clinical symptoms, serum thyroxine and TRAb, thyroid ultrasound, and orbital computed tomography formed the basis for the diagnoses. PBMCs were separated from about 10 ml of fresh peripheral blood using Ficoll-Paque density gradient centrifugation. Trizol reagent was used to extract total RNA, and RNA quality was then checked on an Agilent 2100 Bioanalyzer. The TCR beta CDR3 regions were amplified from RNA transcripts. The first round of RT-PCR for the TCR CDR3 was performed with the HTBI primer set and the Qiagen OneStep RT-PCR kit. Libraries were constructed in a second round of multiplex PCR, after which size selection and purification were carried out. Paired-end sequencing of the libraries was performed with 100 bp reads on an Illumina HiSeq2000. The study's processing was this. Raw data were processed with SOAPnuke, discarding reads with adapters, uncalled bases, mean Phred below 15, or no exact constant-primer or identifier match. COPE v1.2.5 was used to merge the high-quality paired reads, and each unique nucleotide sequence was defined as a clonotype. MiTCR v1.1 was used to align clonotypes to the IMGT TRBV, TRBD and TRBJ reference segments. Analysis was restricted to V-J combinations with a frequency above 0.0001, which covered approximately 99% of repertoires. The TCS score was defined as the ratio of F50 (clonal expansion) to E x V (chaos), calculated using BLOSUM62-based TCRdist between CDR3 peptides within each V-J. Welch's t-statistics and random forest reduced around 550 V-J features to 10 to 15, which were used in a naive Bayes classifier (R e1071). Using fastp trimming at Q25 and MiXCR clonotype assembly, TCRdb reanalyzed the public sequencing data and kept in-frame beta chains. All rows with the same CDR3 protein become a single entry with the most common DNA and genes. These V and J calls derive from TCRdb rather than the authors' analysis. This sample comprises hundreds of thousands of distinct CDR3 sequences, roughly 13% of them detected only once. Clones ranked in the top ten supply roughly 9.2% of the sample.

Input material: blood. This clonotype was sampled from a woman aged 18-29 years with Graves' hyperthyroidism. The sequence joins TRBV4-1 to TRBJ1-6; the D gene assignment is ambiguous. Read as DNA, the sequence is TGCGCCAGCAGCCGGGAGGCGGGTGTCGGCCGCTCCTATAATTCACCCCTCCACTTT. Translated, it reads CASSREAGVGRSYNSPLHF.